The sample holds many counts of the clone carrying this TCR beta chain. Its antigen is currently unknown. The junction had 5 bases not matched to a gene; V was cut back by 1 base and J by 2 bases. Germline lookup yields CDR1 SGHAT and CDR2 FQNNGV. The CDR3 extends over 15 amino acids. Regions amplified from RNA transcripts were the TCR beta CDR3 regions. The HTBI primer set served for first-round RT-PCR of the TCR CDR3. TCRdb processed the multiplex PCR reads anew with MiXCR; each CDR3 protein has one entry. This table has around 400,000 distinct CDR3 sequences, just under 25% appearing once. The sample is drawn from a study of T cells in Graves' hyperthyroidism and ophthalmopathy. Broader study findings: Ophthalmopathy, as predicted by the model, came a median approximately 6.5 months after the prediction. Appearing also in blood were most of the thyroid clonotypes expanded above 0.001.

Lactation, pregnancy, other autoimmune disease or uncontrolled infection excluded patients. Clinical symptoms, serum thyroxine, TRAb, thyroid ultrasound and orbital computed tomography informed diagnoses. V is TRBV11-2 and J is TRBJ2-7; TRBD1 matches at 7 bases. The clonotype was recovered from a man between 50 and 59 years old with Graves' hyperthyroidism. The sample consisted of blood. CDR3 bases: TGTGCCAGCAGCTTAGCTCCGGGACAGACCTACGAGCAGTACTTC. Encoded protein: CASSLAPGQTYEQYF. Full variable domain (outside the CDR3, taken from reference TRBV11-2 and TRBJ2-7): EAGVAQSPRYKIIEKRQSVAFWCNPISGHATLYWYQQILGQGPKLLIQFQNNGVVDDSQLPKDRFSAERLKGVDSTLKIQPAKLEDSAVYLCASSLAPGQTYEQYFGPGTRLTVT.